The clone carrying this T cell receptor beta chain was counted once. The entry originates in a study of blood T cell repertoires in COVID-19. Study at large: The United States, Italy and Spain supplied acute and convalescent COVID-19 samples.

This CDR3 region has 15 residues. Trimming left V 7 bases short and J 4 bases short, with 17 bases between. Germline V gene sequence: CDR1 MNHEY, CDR2 SMNVEV (reference sequence). The protocol was immunoSEQ multiplex PCR, while the TCRdb copy is restricted to in-frame clones and leaves out a portion. This sample carries 470,000 or so clones, 80% to 90% of them seen once, and the ten largest clones take approximately 3.2%. Sequenced material: peripheral blood. The TCR was taken from a human donor in a cohort sampled during active COVID-19. The chain uses TRBV27 and TRBJ2-1, with D tentatively TRBD2 (6 bases). CDR3 in amino acids: CASIRSGAGYNEQFF. CDR3 bases: TGTGCCAGCATTCGCTCGGGAGCGGGTTACAATGAGCAGTTCTTC.